This passage covers 24 T cell receptor beta chains from one sample sequenced in a study of cytomegalovirus exposure and HLA in healthy donors. The study ran its PCR with 60 Vbeta and 13 Jbeta primers. The assay was immunoSEQ multiplex PCR, and TCRdb's table has in-frame clones only and misses some. The sample yields 150,000 to 200,000 clones, 82% seen once. The source material was PBMCs. Receptor source: a middle-aged man in good health and CMV-seronegative.

V is TRBV18 and J is TRBJ1-4; 10 nucleotides agree with TRBD1. CDR3 length: 14 amino acids. Germline V gene sequence: CDR1 KGHSH, CDR2 LQKENI. V gave up 3 bases and J gave up 8 bases; unmatched junction bases: 3. The CDR3 DNA follows: TGTGCCAGCTCACCCGACAGGGGGCAGGAAAAACTGTTTTTT. It specifies CASSPDRGQEKLFF.

This chain joins TRBV7-2 and TRBJ1-5; D is possibly TRBD1 (6 bases). The ends were cut back, 5 bases at V and 2 bases at J, with 16 bases in the middle. The V gene's germline CDR1 is SGHTA and CDR2 FQGNSA. The CDR3 is 16 amino acids. The CDR3, as DNA: TGTGCCAGCAGCAAATCATTAGGGGGGGGCAATCAGCCCCAGCATTTT. It codes for CASSKSLGGGNQPQHF.

The rearrangement links TRBV2 to TRBJ2-1; possible D gene TRBD2, 5 bases. V was trimmed by 8 bases and J by 4 bases, leaving 18 bases between them. Germline CDR1 SNHLY, CDR2 FYNNEI. The CDR3 loop spans 15 amino acids. The CDR3 region has the DNA TGTGCCAGCGGACCGATTGGCGGGTTTTACAATGAGCAGTTCTTC. Residues: CASGPIGGFYNEQFF.

The chain employs TRBV7-6 and TRBJ2-3; D perhaps matches TRBD2 (6 bases). Trimming removed 5 bases at V and 3 bases at J, with 15 bases between. Germline V CDR1 and CDR2: SGHVS, FNYEAQ. This CDR3 spans 15 amino acids. CDR3 coding DNA: TGTGCCAGCAGCCGAACAGGTGGGGGGACAGATACGCAGTATTTT. Protein sequence: CASSRTGGGTDTQYF.

The gene calls are TRBV7-2 and TRBJ1-2; 8 bases are a match to TRBD1. The J segment lost 3 bases and the V segment lost 3 bases, leaving 3 bases of the junction unmatched. Germline-derived CDR1 and CDR2 are SGHTA and FQGNSA. The CDR3 is 14 residues long. CDR3: CASSFSTGDYGYTF. DNA of the CDR3: TGTGCCAGCAGCTTTTCGACAGGGGACTATGGCTACACCTTC.

This chain connects TRBV5-4 to TRBJ2-3, with a tentative D call TRBD2 (5 bases). The V gene lost 0 bases and the J gene lost 6 bases, with 14 bases spanning the gap. The CDR3 loop spans 15 amino acids. CDR1 SGHNT and CDR2 YYREEE come from the germline V gene (reference sequence). The CDR3 here is CASSLDVGVGDTQYF. The CDR3, as DNA: TGTGCCAGCAGCTTGGACGTGGGAGTGGGGGATACGCAGTATTTT.

The chain uses TRBV5-4 and TRBJ2-7; D is perhaps TRBD2 (6 bases). This CDR3 region has 15 residues. Looked up from germline, CDR1 is SGHNT and CDR2 is YYREEE (reference sequence). Trimming took 4 bases from V and 2 from J, leaving 16 bases between them. The CDR3 spells CASSPGGLATYEQYF. The DNA of the CDR3 is TGTGCCAGCAGCCCCGGGGGATTAGCCACCTACGAGCAGTACTTC.

CDR3 DNA sequence: TGTGCCAGCAGCCCCCGACAATCCCCGCAGTATTTT. Protein product: CASSPRQSPQYF. The chain carries TRBV7-2 and TRBJ2-3; D unclear. Trimming took 5 bases from V and 10 from J, leaving 13 bases between them. This CDR3 contains 12 residues. The V gene's germline CDR1 is SGHTA and CDR2 FQGNSA.

The chain links TRBV5-1 to TRBJ1-2; 7 nucleotides line up with TRBD1. Germline V lookup: CDR1 SGHRS, CDR2 YFSETQ. Germline trimming cut 4 bases from V and 8 bases from J; bases unmatched to any gene: 8. There are 13 residues in the CDR3. The CDR3 sequence is CASSLQTGYGYTF. The CDR3 DNA reads as TGCGCCAGCAGCCTGCAGACAGGGTACGGCTACACCTTC.

V usage is TRBV20-1 and J usage is TRBJ2-2; D is perhaps TRBD1 (6 bases). Trimming left V 7 bases short and J 6 bases short, with 9 bases between. CDR1 DFQATT and CDR2 SNEGSKA come from the germline V gene (reference sequence). CDR3 length: 11 amino acids. CDR3 in DNA: TGCAGTGTTGCAGGGGCCGGGGAGCTGTTTTTT. Residues: CSVAGAGELFF.

The chain joins TRBV30 to TRBJ2-2; perhaps TRBD2 as D (7 bases). The CDR3 totals 14 residues. Trimming pared 3 bases from V and 7 bases from J, leaving 15 bases between. CDR1 GTSNPN and CDR2 SVGIG come from the germline V gene (reference sequence). In nucleotides, the CDR3 is TGTGCCTGGAGGGGGTGGGGGGGCATCGGGGAGCTGTTTTTT. Its protein is CAWRGWGGIGELFF. Full variable domain (rest looked up from reference TRBV30 and TRBJ2-2): SQTIHQWPATLVQPVGSPLSLECTVEGTSNPNLYWYRQAAGRGLQLLFYSVGIGQISSEVPQNLSASRPQDRQFILSSKKLLLSDSGFYLCAWRGWGGIGELFFGEGSRLTVL.

The CDR3: CASSWGGARETQYF. CDR3 in DNA: TGTGCCAGCAGCTGGGGGGGGGCCCGAGAGACCCAGTACTTC. The chain recombines TRBV5-8 with TRBJ2-5, with D perhaps matching TRBD2 (7 bases). This CDR3 region has 14 residues. CDR1 SGHTS and CDR2 YDEGEE come from the germline V gene. V was clipped by 3 bases and J by 4 bases, with 13 bases between them.

This clone has just one count. The rearrangement joins TRBV10-3 to TRBJ1-1; D ambiguous. The CDR3 sequence is 11 residues long. V gave up 7 bases and J gave up 5 bases, with 8 bases separating them. CDR1 and CDR2 from the germline V gene are ENHRY and SYGVKD. The CDR3 bases are TGTGCCATCAATAGAGGGACTGAAGCTTTCTTT. It is translated as CAINRGTEAFF.

The rearrangement uses TRBV5-3 and TRBJ2-4; D may be TRBD1 (6 bases). TRBV5-3 is noted as an ORF with a role that remains uncertain. This CDR3 contains 17 residues. The CDR3 nucleotides are TGTGCTCTAACCACCACTAACAGGGTCGGATCCAAAAACATTCAGTACTTC. Encoded protein: CALTTTNRVGSKNIQYF.

The V and J genes are TRBV4-3 and TRBJ2-7, with 7 bases that match TRBD2. CDR1 is LGHNA and CDR2 is YSLEER in the germline V gene. The V and J ends lost 4 bases and 4 bases, in that order; junction bases with no gene match: 7. CDR3 length equals 14 residues. The CDR3 loop reads CASSLSGGLYEQYF. In nucleotides, the CDR3 is TGCGCCAGCAGCCTTTCGGGGGGATTGTACGAGCAGTACTTC.

The J gene is TRBJ2-2, the V gene TRBV5-1; 13 bases line up with TRBD2. The V gene end was trimmed by 0 bases and the J gene end by 4 bases; junction bases not matched to a gene: 6. Germline CDR1 SGHRS, CDR2 YFSETQ. CDR3 length: 18 amino acids. The CDR3, as DNA: TGCGCCAGCAGCTTGGGGACTAGCGGGAGTCGAATCACCGGGGAGCTGTTTTTT. The encoded protein is CASSLGTSGSRITGELFF.

For the CDR3, the DNA is TGTGCCTGGAGTGTATCCCGGAGAATAGGACACGCCGGGGAGCTGTTTTTT. It codes for CAWSVSRRIGHAGELFF. The chain is built from TRBV30 and TRBJ2-2; possibly TRBD1 for D (5 bases). V gave up 0 bases and J gave up 6 bases, with 20 bases separating them. Germline V gene lookup returns CDR1 GTSNPN and CDR2 SVGIG (reference sequence). This CDR3 is built from 17 residues.

The chain uses TRBV27 and TRBJ2-7, with 12 nucleotides matching TRBD2. Per germline, CDR1 MNHEY and CDR2 SMNVEV (reference sequence). This CDR3 has 15 amino acids. V trimming: 3 bases; J trimming: 5 bases; junction bases outside the gene matches: 5. The CDR3 here is CASSFGTSGSNEQYF. The DNA for the CDR3 is TGTGCCAGCAGTTTCGGGACTAGCGGGTCCAACGAGCAGTACTTC.

CDR3 nucleotides: TGTGCCGCAACTCGGACTAGCGGGATGTTGGAGCAGTACTTC. Translated, it gives CAATRTSGMLEQYF. The J gene is TRBJ2-7, the V gene TRBV28; 12 nucleotides align to TRBD2. The junction had 12 bases not matched to a gene; V was cut back by 11 bases and J by 7 bases. The germline V gene encodes CDR1 MDHEN and CDR2 SYDVKM. The CDR3 spans 14 residues. The entire variable domain, with the rest obtained from reference TRBV28 and TRBJ2-7, is as follows: DVKVTQSSRYLVKRTGEKVFLECVQDMDHENMFWYRQDPGLGLRLIYFSYDVKMKEKGDIPEGYSVSREKKERFSLILESASTNQTSMYLCAATRTSGMLEQYFGPGTRLTVT.

This clone was picked up a small number of times. The J gene is TRBJ2-7, the V gene TRBV5-4; D remains ambiguous. V was shortened by 5 bases and J by 0 bases, with 9 bases between the two germline ends. In germline, CDR1 is SGHNT, CDR2 YYREEE (reference sequence). CDR3 length: 13 residues. CDR3 in DNA: TGTGCCAGCAGGAGATCGAGCTCCTACGAGCAGTACTTC. Translated, it gives CASRRSSSYEQYF.

This clone was counted a single time. The DNA for the CDR3 is TGTGCCAGCAGTGATCGGTCAGGGTATAATTCACCCCTCCACTTT. Its protein is CASSDRSGYNSPLHF. The J gene is TRBJ1-6, the V gene TRBV2; D possibly corresponds to TRBD1 (5 bases). This CDR3 is built from 15 residues. Trimming took 3 bases from V and 4 from J, leaving 10 bases between them. From germline, CDR1 is SNHLY and CDR2 FYNNEI. Filled out from reference TRBV2 and TRBJ1-6, the complete variable domain reads EPEVTQTPSHQVTQMGQEVILRCVPISNHLYFYWYRQILGQKVEFLVSFYNNEISEKSEIFDDQFSVERPDGSNFTLKIRSTKLEDSAMYFCASSDRSGYNSPLHFGNGTRLTVT.

V is TRBV6-6 and J is TRBJ2-7; 9 bases match TRBD2. The CDR3 runs 16 residues. The germline CDR1 and CDR2 sequences are MNHNY and SVGAGI (reference sequence). With 4 bases clipped from V and 0 bases from J, the junction kept 7 bases outside the gene matches. The DNA for the CDR3 is TGTGCCAGCAGTTCAACTAGCGGGCGCGACTCCTACGAGCAGTACTTC. It codes for CASSSTSGRDSYEQYF.

This clone was seen a handful of times. The chain is built from TRBV28 and TRBJ2-5; 8 bases are a match to TRBD1. Trimming removed 8 bases from V and 5 bases from J; junction bases left unmatched: 13. The germline V gene encodes CDR1 MDHEN and CDR2 SYDVKM. This CDR3 region has 15 residues. The DNA of the CDR3 is TGTGCCAGCGGGGTGGGAGCAGGGGGCAAGGAGACCCAGTACTTC. This translates into CASGVGAGGKETQYF.

The rearrangement joins TRBV30 to TRBJ2-7; 12 nucleotides agree with TRBD1. The germline V gene has CDR1 GTSNPN and CDR2 SVGIG (reference sequence). Trimming took 3 bases from V and 6 from J; bases not matched to a gene: 9. The CDR3 length is 15 residues. In DNA, the CDR3 is TGTGCCTGGAGACGTGGGACAGGGGGCTTAGGCGAGCAGTACTTC. Encoded protein: CAWRRGTGGLGEQYF.